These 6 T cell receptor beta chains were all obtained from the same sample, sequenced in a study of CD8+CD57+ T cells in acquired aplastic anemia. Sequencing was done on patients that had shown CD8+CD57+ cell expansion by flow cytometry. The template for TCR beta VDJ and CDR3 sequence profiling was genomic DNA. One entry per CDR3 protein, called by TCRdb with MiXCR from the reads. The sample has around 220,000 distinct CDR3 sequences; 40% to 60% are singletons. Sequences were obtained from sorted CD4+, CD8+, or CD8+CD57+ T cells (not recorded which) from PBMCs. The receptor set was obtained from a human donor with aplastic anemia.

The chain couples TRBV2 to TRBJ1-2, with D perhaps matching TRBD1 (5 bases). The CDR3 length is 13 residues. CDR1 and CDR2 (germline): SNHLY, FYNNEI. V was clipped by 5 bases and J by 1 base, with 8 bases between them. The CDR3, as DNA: TGTGCCAGCAGTCGGGACTTTAACTATGGCTACACCTTC. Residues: CASSRDFNYGYTF.

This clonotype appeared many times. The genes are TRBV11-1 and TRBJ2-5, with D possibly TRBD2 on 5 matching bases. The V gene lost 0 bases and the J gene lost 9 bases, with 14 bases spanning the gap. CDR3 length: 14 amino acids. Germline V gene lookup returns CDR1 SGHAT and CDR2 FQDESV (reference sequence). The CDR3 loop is CASSLATTGKAQYF. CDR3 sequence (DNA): TGTGCCAGCAGCTTAGCGACGACGGGGAAGGCCCAGTACTTC.

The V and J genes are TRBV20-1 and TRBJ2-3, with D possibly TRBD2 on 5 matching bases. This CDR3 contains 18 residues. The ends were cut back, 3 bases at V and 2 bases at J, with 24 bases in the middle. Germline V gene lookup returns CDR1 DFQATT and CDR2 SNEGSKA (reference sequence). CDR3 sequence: CSASFASSNQPYTDTQYF. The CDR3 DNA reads TGCAGTGCTAGTTTTGCTTCTAGCAATCAGCCCTACACAGATACGCAGTATTTT.

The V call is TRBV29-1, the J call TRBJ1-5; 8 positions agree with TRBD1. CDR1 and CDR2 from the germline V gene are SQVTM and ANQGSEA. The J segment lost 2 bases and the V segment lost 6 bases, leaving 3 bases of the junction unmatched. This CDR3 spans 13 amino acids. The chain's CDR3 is CSVQDRGNQPQHF. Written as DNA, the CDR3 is TGCAGCGTCCAGGACAGGGGCAATCAGCCCCAGCATTTT.

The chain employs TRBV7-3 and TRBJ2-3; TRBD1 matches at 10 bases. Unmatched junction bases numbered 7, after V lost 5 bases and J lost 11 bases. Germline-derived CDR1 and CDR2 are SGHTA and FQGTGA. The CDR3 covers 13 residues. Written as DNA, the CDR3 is TGTGCCAGCAGCCCAGGGACAGGGGCGGAGCAGTATTTT. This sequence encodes CASSPGTGAEQYF. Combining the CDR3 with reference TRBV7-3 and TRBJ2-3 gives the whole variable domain GAGVSQTPSNKVTEKGKYVELRCDPISGHTALYWYRQSLGQGPEFLIYFQGTGAADDSGLPNDRFFAVRPEGSVSTLKIQRTERGDSAVYLCASSPGTGAEQYFGPGTRLTVL.

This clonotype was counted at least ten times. DNA for the CDR3: TGTGCCACCAGCAGAGTAGCGGGAGAGACCCAGCATTTT. It is translated as CATSRVAGETQHF. The genes are TRBV15 and TRBJ1-5; D ambiguous. V was trimmed by 1 base and J by 11 bases, leaving 12 bases between them. The germline gives CDR1 LNHNV, CDR2 YYDKDF (reference sequence). The CDR3 has 13 residues.